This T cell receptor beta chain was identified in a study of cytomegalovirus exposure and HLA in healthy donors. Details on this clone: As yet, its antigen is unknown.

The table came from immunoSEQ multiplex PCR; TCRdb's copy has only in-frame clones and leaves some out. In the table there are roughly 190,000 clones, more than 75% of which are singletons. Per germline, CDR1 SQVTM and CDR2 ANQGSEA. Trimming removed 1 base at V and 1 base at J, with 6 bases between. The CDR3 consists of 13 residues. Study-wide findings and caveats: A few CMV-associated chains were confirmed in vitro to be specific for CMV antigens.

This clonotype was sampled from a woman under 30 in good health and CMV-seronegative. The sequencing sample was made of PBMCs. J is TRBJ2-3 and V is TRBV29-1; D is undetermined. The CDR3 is CSVEGQGTDTQYF. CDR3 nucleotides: TGCAGCGTTGAAGGGCAGGGCACAGATACGCAGTATTTT.